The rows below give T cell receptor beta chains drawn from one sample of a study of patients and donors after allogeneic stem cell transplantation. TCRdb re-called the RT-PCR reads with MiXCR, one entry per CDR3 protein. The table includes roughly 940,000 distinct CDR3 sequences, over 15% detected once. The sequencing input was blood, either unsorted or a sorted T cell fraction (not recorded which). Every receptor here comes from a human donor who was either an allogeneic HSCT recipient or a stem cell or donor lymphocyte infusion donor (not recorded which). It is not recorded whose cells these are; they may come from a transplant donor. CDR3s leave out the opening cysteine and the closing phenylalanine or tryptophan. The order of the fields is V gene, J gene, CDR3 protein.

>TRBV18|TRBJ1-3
ASSPTDGGTIY
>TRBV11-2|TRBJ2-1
ASSFLAGGYKF
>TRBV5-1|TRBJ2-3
ASSPGLAGAYTDTQY
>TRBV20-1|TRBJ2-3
SASPRASGGTDTQY
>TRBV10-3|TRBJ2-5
AIGAGEETQY
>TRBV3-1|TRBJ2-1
ASSRPGLAVNNEQF
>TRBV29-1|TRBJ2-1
SAVGDNEQF
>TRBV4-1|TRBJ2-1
ASRRRGLPYNEQF
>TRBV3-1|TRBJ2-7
ASSQGPSGGPYEQY
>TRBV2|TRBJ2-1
ASRGNSGYNEQF
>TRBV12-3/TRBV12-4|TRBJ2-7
ASSLARTVYEQY
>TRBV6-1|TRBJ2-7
ASRPQGALGEQY
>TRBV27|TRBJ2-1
ASSFSGEGPYEQF
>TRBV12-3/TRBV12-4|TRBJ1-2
ASTTGGSTYGYT
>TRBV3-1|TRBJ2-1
ASSPRTSGGAVDEQF
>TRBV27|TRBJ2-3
ASSPKDRATDTQY
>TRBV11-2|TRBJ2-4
ASSSGTSGPLNIQY
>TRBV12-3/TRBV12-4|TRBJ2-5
ASSLRGPVETQY
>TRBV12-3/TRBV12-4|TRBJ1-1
ASSLDRTGGDSTEAF
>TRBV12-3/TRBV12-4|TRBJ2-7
ATRASGDYEQY
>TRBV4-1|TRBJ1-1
AHSQGMSTEAF
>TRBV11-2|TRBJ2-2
ASSWRPGTGELF
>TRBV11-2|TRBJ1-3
ASSFPSSGNTIY